Sequencing of this TCR beta chain was carried out in a study of blood T cell repertoires in COVID-19. Overall study: COVID-19 samples, acute and convalescent, were from the United States, Italy and Spain.

Clones were read by immunoSEQ multiplex PCR, and TCRdb kept only the in-frame ones, dropping some. The repertoire holds approximately 200,000 clones, with 70% to 90% as singletons. A COVID-19 case was met by exposed participants within 2 weeks before study entry. The source of this sequence is a woman between 25 and 40 years old who had been exposed to COVID-19. The sample was PBMCs or T cells enriched from blood (not recorded which).

CDR3 protein: CASSVLSGQGFGYTF. DNA of the CDR3: TGTGCCAGCAGCGTTTTGTCGGGACAGGGCTTTGGCTACACCTTC. The chain is built from TRBV9 and TRBJ1-2; 9 positions match TRBD1. CDR3 length: 15 residues. Germline V gene data show CDR1 as SGDLS and CDR2 as YYNGEE. With V trimmed by 2 bases and J by 7 bases, 9 bases remained unmatched.